This entry lists 10 T cell receptor beta chains sequenced from one sample in a study of technical replicates of blood from a handful of donors. Repertoires were generated with immunoSEQ multiplex PCR, while TCRdb's copy carries only in-frame clones and drops some. The sample lists some 30,000 clones; roughly nine tenths were seen once. The sample consisted of PBMCs. The receptors were sampled from a human donor in good health. Some clones in this sample may be carry-over from other donors' samples.

The chain employs TRBV25-1 and TRBJ1-6, with D possibly matching TRBD1 (5 bases). The CDR3 sequence is 15 residues long. Germline V CDR1 and CDR2: MGHDK, SYGVNS. The ends were cut back, 6 bases at V and 7 bases at J, with 16 bases in the middle. CDR3 DNA sequence: TGTGCCAGCAGGGATAGGGACTCAAAGAATTCACCCCTCCACTTT. Amino acids: CASRDRDSKNSPLHF.

The genes are TRBV6-4 and TRBJ2-7; tentatively, D is TRBD2 (5 bases). This CDR3 has 17 residues. V lost 0 bases, J lost 1 base, and 16 bases lay in between. Germline V gives CDR1 MRHNA, CDR2 SNTAGT. The CDR3 DNA sequence: TGTGCCAGCAGTGACTCGCTGCCAAGCGGCTTATCCTACGAGCAGTACTTC. Its protein is CASSDSLPSGLSYEQYF.

V gene TRBV2 combines with J gene TRBJ2-1; D perhaps matches TRBD2 (5 bases). V was trimmed by 6 bases and J by 0 bases, leaving 9 bases between them. This CDR3 region has 14 residues. The germline V gene encodes CDR1 SNHLY and CDR2 FYNNEI. CDR3: CASRGSSSYNEQFF. In DNA, the CDR3 is TGTGCCAGCAGGGGGAGCAGCTCCTACAATGAGCAGTTCTTC.

V usage is TRBV5-1 and J usage is TRBJ2-5; the match to TRBD1 covers 9 bases. The J segment lost 5 bases and the V segment lost 1 base, leaving 6 bases of the junction unmatched. The CDR3 is 15 residues long. The V gene's germline CDR1 is SGHRS and CDR2 YFSETQ. CDR3 bases: TGCGCCAGCAGCTTGACAGGGGGCGCTGGGGAGACCCAGTACTTC. It codes for CASSLTGGAGETQYF.

The table lists this clone with a count of one. The rearrangement joins TRBV29-1 to TRBJ2-3; 9 bases map to TRBD1. J was trimmed by 1 base and V by 5 bases; bases with no gene match: 4. The germline gives CDR1 SQVTM, CDR2 ANQGSEA. The CDR3 length is 14 residues. DNA for the CDR3: TGCAGCGTTAAACAGGGGGCCGGCACAGATACGCAGTATTTT. Amino acid sequence: CSVKQGAGTDTQYF.

The chain has TRBV6-1 and TRBJ2-3, with 10 bases identical to TRBD1. The germline gives CDR1 MNHNS, CDR2 SASEGT. The CDR3 totals 14 residues. V gave up 5 bases and J gave up 10 bases; unmatched junction bases: 9. CDR3 in DNA: TGTGCCAGCAGTTCTCCGGGACAGGGGAAATCGCAGTATTTT. Its translation: CASSSPGQGKSQYF.

This clone has only one observation. V is TRBV6-1 and J is TRBJ2-1; 8 nucleotides match TRBD2. The CDR3 is made up of 17 amino acids. Trimming cost V 1 base and J 7 bases; bases outside gene matches: 12. Per the germline V gene, CDR1 is MNHNS and CDR2 is SASEGT. In DNA form, the CDR3 reads TGTGCCAGCAGTGAAGGGCTGCGGGCGGGGGGTCTGAATGAGCAGTTCTTC. It translates to CASSEGLRAGGLNEQFF.

J is TRBJ2-7 and V is TRBV12-5; no clear D gene. This CDR3 has 12 residues. Trimming shortened V by 4 bases and J by 4 bases, and 8 bases separated the two germline ends. Germline CDR1 and CDR2: LGHNT and FRNRAP. CDR3 in amino acids: CASGSSRYEQYF. The CDR3 region has the DNA TGTGCTAGTGGTTCCTCGCGTTACGAGCAGTACTTC.

This clone was observed once. This chain uses TRBV2 with TRBJ1-5; D is unclear. CDR1 is SNHLY and CDR2 is FYNNEI in the germline V gene. CDR3 length: 14 residues. Trimming left V 8 bases short and J 0 bases short, with 11 bases between. This CDR3 reads CASATGDSNQPQHF. The CDR3 nucleotides are TGTGCCAGCGCGACTGGTGATAGCAATCAGCCCCAGCATTTT.

V gene TRBV11-2 combines with J gene TRBJ1-2; D gene uncertain. Trimming cost V 1 base and J 4 bases, with 13 bases left between them. CDR1 is SGHAT and CDR2 is FQNNGV in the germline V gene. This CDR3 has 15 amino acids. This CDR3 reads CASSLVESFIYGYTF. CDR3 coding DNA: TGTGCCAGCAGCTTAGTGGAGAGCTTTATCTATGGCTACACCTTC.